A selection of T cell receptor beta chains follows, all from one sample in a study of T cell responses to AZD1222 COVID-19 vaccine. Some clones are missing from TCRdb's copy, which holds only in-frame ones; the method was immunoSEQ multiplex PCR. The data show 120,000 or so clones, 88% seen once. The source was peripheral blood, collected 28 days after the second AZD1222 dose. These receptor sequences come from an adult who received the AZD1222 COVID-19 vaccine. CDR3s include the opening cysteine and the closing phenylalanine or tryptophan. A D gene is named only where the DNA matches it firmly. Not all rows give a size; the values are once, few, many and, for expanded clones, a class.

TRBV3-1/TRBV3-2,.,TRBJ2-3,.,TGTGCCAGCAGCCAAGAAAGCCGTAGCACAGATACGCAGTATTTT,CASSQESRSTDTQYF
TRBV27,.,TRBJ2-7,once,TGTGCCAGCAGTTTAACCCAGGGAGTCTACGAGCAGTACTTC,CASSLTQGVYEQYF
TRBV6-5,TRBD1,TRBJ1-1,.,TGTGCCAGCAGTTATTTCAGGGGGACTGAAGCTTTCTTT,CASSYFRGTEAFF
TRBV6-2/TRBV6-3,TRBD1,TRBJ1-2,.,TGTGCCAGCAGTTCGCATCAGGGGGCGGCTAACTATGGCTACACCTTC,CASSSHQGAANYGYTF
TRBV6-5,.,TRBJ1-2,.,TGTGCCAGCAGTTACTCTAGCCGGGGTGGCTACACCTTC,CASSYSSRGGYTF
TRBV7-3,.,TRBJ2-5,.,TGTGCCAGCAGCTCCGGCCTCGGGGAGACCCAGTACTTC,CASSSGLGETQYF
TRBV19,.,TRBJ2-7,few,TGTGCCAGTAGATTGGACAGTTCCAGCGAGCAGTACTTC,CASRLDSSSEQYF
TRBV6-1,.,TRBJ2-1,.,TGTGCCAGCTCGTCTCGGCCATACAGTGAGCAGTTCTTC,CASSSRPYSEQFF
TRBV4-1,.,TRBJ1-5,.,TGCGCCAGCAAGGTGGAAATAAGTGGCAATCAGCCCCAGCATTTT,CASKVEISGNQPQHF
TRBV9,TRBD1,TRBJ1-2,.,TGTGCCAGCAGCCCAACACAGGGGGCAGGGGGCTACACCTTC,CASSPTQGAGGYTF
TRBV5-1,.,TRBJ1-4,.,TGCGCCAGCAGCTTGCAAGCTCAAGAAAAACTGTTTTTT,CASSLQAQEKLFF
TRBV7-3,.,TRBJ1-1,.,TGTGCCAGCACCGCTTCGGCCCAAATGAACACTGAAGCTTTCTTT,CASTASAQMNTEAFF
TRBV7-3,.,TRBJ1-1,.,TGTGCCAGCAGCTTAGGGGGCGAGGACACTGAAGCTTTCTTT,CASSLGGEDTEAFF
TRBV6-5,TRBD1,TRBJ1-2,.,TGTGCCAGCAGTTACGTCGGGTGGGCAGGGGGAGGCTACACCTTC,CASSYVGWAGGGYTF
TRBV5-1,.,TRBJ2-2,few,TGCGCCAGCAGCTTGGAAACAGACACCGGGGAGCTGTTTTTT,CASSLETDTGELFF
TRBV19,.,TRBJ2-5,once,TGTGCCAGTAGTCCCCGGGACCCATCTACGGAGACCCAGTACTTC,CASSPRDPSTETQYF
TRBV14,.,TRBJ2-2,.,TGTGCCAGCAGCCACCCGAGACAGGAGAACACCGGGGAGCTGTTTTTT,CASSHPRQENTGELFF
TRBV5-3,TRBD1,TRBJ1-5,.,TGTGCCAGAAGCTTACGGGACAGGGTGGGGAATCAGCCCCAGCATTTT,CARSLRDRVGNQPQHF
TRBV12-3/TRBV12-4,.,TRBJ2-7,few,TGTGCCAGCACCTCTGGGCTCTACGAGCAGTACTTC,CASTSGLYEQYF
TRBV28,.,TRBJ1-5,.,TGTGCCAGCAGTTCCGATCCGACAAGCCAGCCCCAGCATTTT,CASSSDPTSQPQHF
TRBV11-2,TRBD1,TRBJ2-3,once,TGTGCCAGCAGGCACTTCCGACAGGGCCGACAAGATACGCAGTATTTT,CASRHFRQGRQDTQYF
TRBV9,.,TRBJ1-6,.,TGTGCCAGCAGCGGACAGCCATATAATTCACCCCTCCACTTT,CASSGQPYNSPLHF
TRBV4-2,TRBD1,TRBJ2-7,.,TGTGCCAGCAGCCAGGAAACGGGACAGGGGGCCGACGAGCAGTACTTC,CASSQETGQGADEQYF
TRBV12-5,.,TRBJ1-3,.,TGTGCTAGTGGCCCCGGGGCCTTAGCCGGAGACACCATATATTTT,CASGPGALAGDTIYF
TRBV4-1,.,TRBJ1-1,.,TGCGCCAGCCTATCGGATCGGAACACTGAAGCTTTCTTT,CASLSDRNTEAFF
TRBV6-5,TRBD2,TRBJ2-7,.,TGTGCCAGCAGGGTGACTAGCGGGAGCCCCCGCGAGCAGTACTTC,CASRVTSGSPREQYF
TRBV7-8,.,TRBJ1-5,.,TGTGCCAGCAGCTTATCCCCACTCTGGCGGGTAAAGGGCGATCAGCCCCAGCATTTT,CASSLSPLWRVKGDQPQHF
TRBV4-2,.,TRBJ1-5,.,TGTGCCAGCAGCCAAGAGTCCGGTTTAGATCAGCCCCAGCATTTT,CASSQESGLDQPQHF
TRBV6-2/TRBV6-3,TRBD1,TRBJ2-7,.,TGTGCCAGCAGTTACCCGGACAGGCCCCACGAGCAGTACTTC,CASSYPDRPHEQYF
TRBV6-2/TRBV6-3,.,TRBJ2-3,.,TGTGCCAGCAGTTACTCGCCGGACTCCACAGATACGCAGTATTTT,CASSYSPDSTDTQYF
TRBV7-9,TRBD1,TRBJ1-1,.,TGTGCCAGCAGCTTAGAACAGGGGGCGATCTGGACTGAAGCTTTCTTT,CASSLEQGAIWTEAFF
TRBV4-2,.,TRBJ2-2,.,TGTGCCAGCAGCCAAGATCGGGTAGAGGAGCTGTTTTTT,CASSQDRVEELFF
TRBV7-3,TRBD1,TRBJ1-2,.,TGTGCCAGCAGCTCGACAGGGAGCGGTCCCAAATATGGCTACACCTTC,CASSSTGSGPKYGYTF
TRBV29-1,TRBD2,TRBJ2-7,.,TGCAGCGTTGAACTAGCGGGAGTAGGCTACGAGCAGTACTTC,CSVELAGVGYEQYF
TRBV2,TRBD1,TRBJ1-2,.,TGTGCCAGCAGTGATAAGGGACAGGACTATGGCTACACCTTC,CASSDKGQDYGYTF
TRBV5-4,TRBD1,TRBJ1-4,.,TGTGCCAGCAGGATTACAGGGGGCGCATCTGAAAAACTGTTTTTT,CASRITGGASEKLFF
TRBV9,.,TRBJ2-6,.,TGTGCCAGCAGCCTTTGGGCGGCAGGGCTTACTGGGGCCAACGTCCTGACTTTC,CASSLWAAGLTGANVLTF
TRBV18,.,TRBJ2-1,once,TGTGCCAGCTCACCAGAGGAAGTGATGTCCTACAATGAGCAGTTCTTC,CASSPEEVMSYNEQFF
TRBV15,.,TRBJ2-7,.,TGTGCCACCAGCAGAGATTTATTCTCCTACGAGCAGTACTTC,CATSRDLFSYEQYF
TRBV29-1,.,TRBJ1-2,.,TGCAGCGTTGAGGTCAGGATAAGATGGGACTATGGCTACACCTTC,CSVEVRIRWDYGYTF
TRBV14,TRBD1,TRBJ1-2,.,TGTGCCAGCAGCCCCTCAGGACAGGTTCACTACTATGGCTACACCTTC,CASSPSGQVHYYGYTF
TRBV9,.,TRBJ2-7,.,TGTGCCAGCAGCGTAGGAGTAGGAGGGAGCTCCTACGAGCAGTACTTC,CASSVGVGGSSYEQYF
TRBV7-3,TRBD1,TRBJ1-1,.,TGTGCCAGCGGACAGGGCGTGAACACTGAAGCTTTCTTT,CASGQGVNTEAFF
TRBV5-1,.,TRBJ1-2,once,TGCGCCAGCAGCCCATCCCCCGGGGTGCGCGATGGCTACACCTTC,CASSPSPGVRDGYTF
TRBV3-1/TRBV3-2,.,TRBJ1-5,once,TGTGCCAGCAGCCAGGCAGGGGAGGGTCAGCCCCAGCATTTT,CASSQAGEGQPQHF
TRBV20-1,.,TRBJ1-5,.,TGCAGTGCTAGTCTTAACCGGATCGAACAGCCCCAGCATTTT,CSASLNRIEQPQHF
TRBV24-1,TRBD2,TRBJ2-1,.,TGTGCCACCAGTGATTTACGCGGGAGCTCCCACAATGAGCAGTTCTTC,CATSDLRGSSHNEQFF
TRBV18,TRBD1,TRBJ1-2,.,TGTGCCAGCTCCCCGCGGGACAGGAAATTTAACTATGGCTACACCTTC,CASSPRDRKFNYGYTF
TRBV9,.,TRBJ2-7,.,TGTGCCAGCAGCTTAGGGGGGGAAGCCTACGAGCAGTACTTC,CASSLGGEAYEQYF
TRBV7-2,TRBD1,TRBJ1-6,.,TGTGCCAGCAGCCCGACAGGGGGCAGTTCACCCCTCCACTTT,CASSPTGGSSPLHF